These 10 T cell receptor beta chains were all obtained from the same sample, sequenced in a study of T cell responses to AZD1222 COVID-19 vaccine. Sequencing used immunoSEQ multiplex PCR; TCRdb keeps in-frame clones, though not all of them. The sample holds 84,000 or so clones, about 92% seen once. Specimen: peripheral blood, collected on day 0 of AZD1222 vaccination. Receptor source: an adult in good health.

The chain joins TRBV5-3 to TRBJ1-1; D unclear. TRBV5-3 is noted as an ORF with a role that remains uncertain. V lost 5 bases and J 11 bases, leaving 10 bases between the germline ends. The CDR3 has 10 amino acids. The CDR3 reads CARRPDNAFF. DNA of the CDR3: TGTGCCAGAAGGCCTGACAACGCTTTCTTT.

The chain has TRBV29-1 and TRBJ1-4, with D tentatively TRBD1 (6 bases). V gave up 6 bases and J gave up 5 bases, with 7 bases separating them. From germline, CDR1 is SQVTM and CDR2 ANQGSEA. This CDR3 region has 11 residues. The CDR3 is CSVQGNEKLFF. The CDR3 nucleotides are TGCAGCGTACAGGGAAATGAAAAACTGTTTTTT.

The CDR3 spells CASSRREGAGGNSPLHF. The CDR3, as DNA: TGTGCCAGCAGCCGCCGAGAGGGTGCAGGGGGTAATTCACCCCTCCACTTT. The rearrangement links TRBV14 to TRBJ1-6, with TRBD1 identical over 7 bases. In germline, CDR1 is SGHDN, CDR2 FVKESK. V was clipped by 4 bases and J by 6 bases; unmatched bases: 12. This CDR3 region has 17 residues.

This chain uses TRBV27 with TRBJ1-6, with 7 bases aligning to TRBD1. Germline CDR1 MNHEY, CDR2 SMNVEV (reference sequence). Unmatched junction bases numbered 6, after V lost 6 bases and J lost 7 bases. The CDR3 is made up of 14 amino acids. CDR3 nucleotides: TGTGCCAGCAGGACCGGGACAGTAAATTCACCCCTCCACTTT. Its translation: CASRTGTVNSPLHF.

V and J are TRBV29-1 and TRBJ1-1; 10 nucleotides agree with TRBD1. CDR1 is SQVTM, CDR2 ANQGSEA, per germline. This CDR3 comprises 15 residues. V was clipped by 0 bases and J by 5 bases; unmatched bases: 6. CDR3 sequence: CSVEDWTGGNTEAFF. CDR3 DNA: TGCAGCGTTGAAGACTGGACAGGGGGGAATACTGAAGCTTTCTTT.

The genes are TRBV6-5 and TRBJ1-1; D is ambiguous. The ends were cut back, 3 bases at V and 8 bases at J, with 7 bases in the middle. CDR3 length: 11 amino acids. The germline CDR1 and CDR2 sequences are MNHEY and SVGAGI. The CDR3 spells CASSYLGEAFF. The CDR3 bases are TGTGCCAGCAGTTATCTGGGAGAAGCTTTCTTT.

The J gene is TRBJ2-1, the V gene TRBV19; a weak D match, TRBD2 (7 bases). Germline V CDR1 and CDR2: LNHDA, SQIVND (reference sequence). The CDR3 loop spans 14 amino acids. V gave up 5 bases and J gave up 8 bases, with 16 bases separating them. The CDR3 sequence is CASSSPGGDDEQFF. The CDR3 DNA reads as TGTGCCAGTAGTTCCCCGGGGGGCGATGATGAGCAGTTCTTC.

The chain combines TRBV19 with TRBJ1-6; 7 bases match TRBD1. Losses at the gene ends were 4 bases for V and 8 bases for J; bases not matched to a gene: 11. This CDR3 is built from 16 residues. Germline V CDR1 and CDR2: LNHDA, SQIVND (reference sequence). CDR3 bases: TGTGCCAGTAGTACCCTAGATCAGGGGGTAGATTCACCCCTCCACTTT. This translates into CASSTLDQGVDSPLHF. Using reference TRBV19 and TRBJ1-6 for the parts outside the CDR3, the full variable domain is DGGITQSPKYLFRKEGQNVTLSCEQNLNHDAMYWYRQDPGQGLRLIYYSQIVNDFQKGDIAEGYSVSREKKESFPLTVTSAQKNPTAFYLCASSTLDQGVDSPLHFGNGTRLTVT.

The CDR3: CASLSSGTGEEKLFF. The CDR3 coding sequence is TGTGCCAGTCTGTCCTCCGGGACGGGGGAGGAAAAACTGTTTTTT. The rearrangement uses TRBV7-9 and TRBJ1-4; D is possibly TRBD1 (5 bases). This CDR3 is 15 amino acids long. CDR1 SEHNR and CDR2 FQNEAQ come from the germline V gene (reference sequence). Trimming stripped 9 bases from V and 8 bases from J, with 22 bases between.

The chain couples TRBV28 to TRBJ1-5; D is possibly TRBD1 (5 bases). The CDR3 consists of 13 residues. V was trimmed by 6 bases and J by 7 bases, leaving 13 bases between them. Germline assignment: CDR1 MDHEN and CDR2 SYDVKM. The CDR3 region is CASRGVPAQPQHF. The CDR3 nucleotides are TGTGCCAGCAGGGGGGTGCCGGCCCAGCCCCAGCATTTT.